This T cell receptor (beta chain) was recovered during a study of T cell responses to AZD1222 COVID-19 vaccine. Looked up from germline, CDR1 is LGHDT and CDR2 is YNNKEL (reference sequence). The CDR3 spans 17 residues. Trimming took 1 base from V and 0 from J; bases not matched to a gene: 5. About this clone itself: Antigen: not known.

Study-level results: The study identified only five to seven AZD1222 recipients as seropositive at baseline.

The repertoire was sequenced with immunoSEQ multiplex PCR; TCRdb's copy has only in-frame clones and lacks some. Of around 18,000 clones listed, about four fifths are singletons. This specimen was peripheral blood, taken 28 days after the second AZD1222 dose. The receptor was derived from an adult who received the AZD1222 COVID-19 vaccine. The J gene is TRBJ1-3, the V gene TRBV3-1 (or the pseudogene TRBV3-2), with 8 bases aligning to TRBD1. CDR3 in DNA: TGTGCCAGCAGCCAAGTTTGGACAGGGCCCTCTGGAAACACCATATATTTT. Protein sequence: CASSQVWTGPSGNTIYF.